Listed below are T cell receptor beta chains from one sample, sequenced in a study of glioma-infiltrating T cells. TCRdb re-derived calls from the multiplex PCR reads in MiXCR, one entry per CDR3 protein. The top ten hold roughly 46% of the sample, which has more than 95,000 distinct CDR3 sequences, under 30% seen once. The sample was glioma tissue, nonneoplastic brain tissue, or PBMCs (not recorded which). Receptors originate from a human donor with low-grade glioma or glioblastoma, undergoing nonglioma brain surgery, or in good health (not recorded which). Both conserved end residues are part of each CDR3. Fields, in order: V gene, D gene, J gene, CDR3 protein. A D gene is named only where the DNA matches it firmly.

V: TRBV6-2/TRBV6-3
D: TRBD2
J: TRBJ2-1
CDR3: CASICASGGNNEQFF

V: TRBV6-2/TRBV6-3
D: TRBD2
J: TRBJ2-3
CDR3: CASSYSPEAGAIDTQYF

V: TRBV7-8
D: TRBD2
J: TRBJ2-1
CDR3: CASSLKAGGEINEQFF

V: TRBV6-1
D: TRBD1
J: TRBJ1-1
CDR3: CASMTGGKDRAFF

V: TRBV3-1
D: NA
J: TRBJ1-1
CDR3: CASNLNGGRDTEAFF

V: TRBV7-2
D: TRBD2
J: TRBJ2-4
CDR3: CASSPTVGGGYF

V: TRBV7-9
D: TRBD2
J: TRBJ2-1
CDR3: CASKPGGIYNEQFF

V: TRBV11-1
D: TRBD1
J: TRBJ2-1
CDR3: CASSFDGTGDGEQFF

V: TRBV2
D: NA
J: TRBJ2-5
CDR3: CASSEGGPQETQYF

V: TRBV7-9
D: NA
J: TRBJ2-3
CDR3: CASSLDGDTQYF

V: TRBV20-1
D: TRBD1
J: TRBJ1-3
CDR3: CSAIQGERNTIYF

V: TRBV3-1
D: NA
J: TRBJ1-5
CDR3: CASSLGRANQPQHF

V: TRBV9
D: TRBD1
J: TRBJ2-7
CDR3: CASSATGDRYEQYF

V: TRBV3-1
D: TRBD1
J: TRBJ1-3
CDR3: CASSLYRTGSPSSGNTIYF

V: TRBV3-1
D: TRBD1
J: TRBJ2-5
CDR3: CASRMTGERETQYF

V: TRBV28
D: NA
J: TRBJ1-2
CDR3: CASIRSATGGYGYTF

V: TRBV27
D: TRBD2
J: TRBJ2-1
CDR3: CASRGRGGEQFF

V: TRBV19
D: NA
J: TRBJ2-3
CDR3: CASKSTDTQYF

V: TRBV3-1
D: NA
J: TRBJ2-1
CDR3: CASSGLVGVSYNEQFF

V: TRBV7-8
D: NA
J: TRBJ1-1
CDR3: CASSLSTAWGEVIEAFF

V: TRBV27
D: NA
J: TRBJ1-5
CDR3: CVSSFEGGGIRNQPQHF

V: TRBV20-1
D: NA
J: TRBJ1-1
CDR3: CSAPSETEAFF

V: TRBV7-9
D: NA
J: TRBJ1-1
CDR3: CASSLDWLNTEAFF

V: TRBV10-3
D: NA
J: TRBJ2-3
CDR3: CAISDSSSTDTQYF

V: TRBV28
D: NA
J: TRBJ2-3
CDR3: CASSFPRDPTDTQYF

V: TRBV3-1
D: NA
J: TRBJ1-1
CDR3: CASRQVSGTEAFF

V: TRBV6-6
D: TRBD2
J: TRBJ2-3
CDR3: CASSGLVPDTQYF

V: TRBV5-1
D: TRBD1
J: TRBJ2-2
CDR3: CASSVGTGTGELFF

V: TRBV19
D: NA
J: TRBJ2-7
CDR3: CASSILGGGTDYEQYF

V: TRBV4-2
D: TRBD2
J: TRBJ2-1
CDR3: CASSQGSGGTNEQFF

V: TRBV6-4
D: NA
J: TRBJ1-1
CDR3: CASRGQNTEAFF

V: TRBV20-1
D: NA
J: TRBJ2-3
CDR3: CSAREPVTDTQYF

V: TRBV10-3
D: NA
J: TRBJ2-3
CDR3: CAISIGQTTDTQYF

V: TRBV4-1
D: TRBD2
J: TRBJ2-2
CDR3: CASSQDGGYTGELFF